A selection of T cell receptor beta chains follows, all from one sample in a study of blood T cell repertoires in COVID-19. Produced via immunoSEQ multiplex PCR; TCRdb's table is partial and in-frame only. The sample contains around 68,000 clones, roughly 84% of which appear only once. The sample comprised peripheral blood. Source of these receptors: a woman aged 50 to 60 with acute or convalescent COVID-19. The conserved cysteine and the conserved F or W are not part of the CDR3 here. Each record gives: V gene, J gene, CDR3 protein.

TRBV27	TRBJ2-3	ASRLAGARTDTQY
TRBV9	TRBJ1-1	ASSVGPDSLHTEAF
TRBV5-1	TRBJ1-1	ASSSDRGPSKSDTEAF
TRBV18	TRBJ2-7	ASSPVMPMDEQY
TRBV10-3	TRBJ1-2	AISGDKGGYT
TRBV19	TRBJ1-4	ASSIMEGAEKLF
TRBV6-6	TRBJ2-1	ASSYSGVTNNEQF
TRBV5-1	TRBJ1-1	ASSLVQGDTEAF
TRBV24-1	TRBJ2-5	VTSGPGIQETQY
TRBV14	TRBJ1-6	ASSPMTGNNSPLH
TRBV16	TRBJ2-2	ASSPTRTGELF
TRBV27	TRBJ1-6	ASSGQQGNNSPLH
TRBV5-1	TRBJ2-5	ASNSRQEETQY
TRBV9	TRBJ2-3	ASSNPGLAGGTDTQY
TRBV27	TRBJ2-7	ASATAGTGIYEQY
TRBV27	TRBJ2-1	ASSLSVAGGSYNEQF
TRBV6-5	TRBJ2-3	ASRPTRSADTQY
TRBV7-2	TRBJ1-6	ASSPGRENSPLH
TRBV7-8	TRBJ1-1	ASSLGGLVYLNTEAF
TRBV9	TRBJ1-5	ATPSWYQPQH
TRBV5-1	TRBJ1-2	ASSLDSSNYGYT
TRBV27	TRBJ2-7	ASSPLGQGGQY
TRBV3-1/TRBV3-2	TRBJ1-2	ASSFGQLRLGDGYT
TRBV6-6	TRBJ1-3	ASSYGPGYTGNTIY
TRBV5-1	TRBJ2-2	ASSLGETGELF
TRBV10-3	TRBJ2-3	AISPTSGGGTDTQY
TRBV5-1	TRBJ2-3	ASSLGTGGPTDTQY
TRBV6-1	TRBJ1-3	ASSEDGGSGNTIY
TRBV27	TRBJ1-2	ASSTGGAPNYGYT
TRBV19	TRBJ2-1	ASSLGTNYNEQF
TRBV4-3	TRBJ1-6	ASSQGTGVNSPLH
TRBV5-4	TRBJ2-1	ASRLAWGLNNEQF
TRBV19	TRBJ2-1	ASSIGQGSEQF
TRBV9	TRBJ1-4	ASSVTPQTTNEKLF
TRBV11-3	TRBJ2-3	ASSSRGSSTDTQY
TRBV5-4	TRBJ2-3	ASSPPLVTDTQY